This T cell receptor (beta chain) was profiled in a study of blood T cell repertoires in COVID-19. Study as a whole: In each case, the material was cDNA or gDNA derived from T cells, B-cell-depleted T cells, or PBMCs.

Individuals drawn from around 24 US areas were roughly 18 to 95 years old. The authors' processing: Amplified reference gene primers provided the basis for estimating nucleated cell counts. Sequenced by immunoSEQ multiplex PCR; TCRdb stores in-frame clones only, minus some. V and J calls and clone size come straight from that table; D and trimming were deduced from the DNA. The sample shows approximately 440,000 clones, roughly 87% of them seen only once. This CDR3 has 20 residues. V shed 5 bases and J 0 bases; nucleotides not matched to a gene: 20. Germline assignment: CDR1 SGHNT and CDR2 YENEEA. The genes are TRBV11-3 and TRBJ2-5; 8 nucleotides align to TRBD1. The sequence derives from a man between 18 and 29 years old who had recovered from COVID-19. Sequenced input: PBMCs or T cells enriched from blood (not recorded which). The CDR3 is CASSAEGSDRDLADQETQYF. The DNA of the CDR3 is TGTGCCAGCAGCGCCGAGGGTTCGGACAGGGATCTGGCGGACCAAGAGACCCAGTACTTC.